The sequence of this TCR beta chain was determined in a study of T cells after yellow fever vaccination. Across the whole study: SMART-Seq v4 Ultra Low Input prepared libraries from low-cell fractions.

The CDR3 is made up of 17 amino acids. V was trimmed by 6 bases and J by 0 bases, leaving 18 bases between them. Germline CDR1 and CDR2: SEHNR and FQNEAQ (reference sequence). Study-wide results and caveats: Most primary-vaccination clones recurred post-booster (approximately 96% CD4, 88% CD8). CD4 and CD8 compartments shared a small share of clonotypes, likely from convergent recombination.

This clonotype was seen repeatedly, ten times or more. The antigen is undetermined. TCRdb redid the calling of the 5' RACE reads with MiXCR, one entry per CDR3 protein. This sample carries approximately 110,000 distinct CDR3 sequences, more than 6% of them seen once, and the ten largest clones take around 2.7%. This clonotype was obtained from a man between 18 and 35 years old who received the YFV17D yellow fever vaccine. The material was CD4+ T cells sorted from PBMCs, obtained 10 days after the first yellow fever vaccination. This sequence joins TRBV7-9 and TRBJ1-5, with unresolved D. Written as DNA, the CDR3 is TGTGCCAGCAGTTACGGCGGTGCTTCCTCTAGCAATCAGCCCCAGCATTTT. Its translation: CASSYGGASSSNQPQHF.